The 8 T cell receptor beta chains below come from one sample, sequenced in a study of blood T cell repertoires in COVID-19. Measured with immunoSEQ multiplex PCR; TCRdb has only the in-frame clones, and not every one. In the table there are some 130,000 clones, about 88% of which are singletons. The sample taken for sequencing was peripheral blood. The receptors stem from a man aged 55 to 70 with COVID-19, enrolled during active disease.

This rearrangement joins TRBV9 to TRBJ2-7; TRBD1 matches at 7 bases. CDR1 and CDR2 (germline): SGDLS, YYNGEE. This CDR3 has 15 amino acids. V dropped 4 bases and J dropped 3; count of bases not matched to a gene: 10. CDR3 sequence reads: CASSHGTEAFYEQYF. The CDR3 DNA reads as TGTGCCAGCAGCCACGGGACAGAAGCATTCTACGAGCAGTACTTC.

The gene calls are TRBV5-4 and TRBJ2-7; D is perhaps TRBD2 (6 bases). Between the trimmed V and J ends, which lost 3 bases and 1 base, there was a span of 11 bases. From germline, CDR1 is SGHNT and CDR2 YYREEE (reference sequence). The CDR3 runs to 14 residues. In nucleotides, the CDR3 is TGTGCCAGCAGCTCTCCCGCGGGATCCTACGAGCAGTACTTC. This encodes CASSSPAGSYEQYF.

The chain carries TRBV7-8 and TRBJ1-1; no clear D gene. V dropped 4 bases and J dropped 5 bases, with 11 bases sitting between them. In germline, CDR1 is SGHVS, CDR2 FQNEAQ. The CDR3 sequence is 13 residues long. CDR3 region: CASSSTRGTEAFF. CDR3 bases: TGTGCCAGCAGCTCCACTCGGGGAACTGAAGCTTTCTTT.

The genes are TRBV18 and TRBJ2-2; the D is unclear. The CDR3 runs to 14 residues. Germline V CDR1 and CDR2: KGHSH, LQKENI. Between the trimmed V and J ends, which lost 0 bases and 3 bases, there was a span of 5 bases. The CDR3 spells CASSPPNYTGELFF. The CDR3 nucleotides are TGTGCCAGCTCACCACCGAACTACACCGGGGAGCTGTTTTTT.

V gene TRBV19 combines with J gene TRBJ1-5; TRBD1 might be the D (5 bases). The length of the CDR3 is 14 residues. Germline V gene lookup returns CDR1 LNHDA and CDR2 SQIVND (reference sequence). The V end lost 1 base, the J end lost 5 bases, and 9 bases lay between the germline ends. CDR3 sequence reads: CASSIGTYDQPQHF. The DNA for the CDR3 is TGTGCCAGTAGTATAGGGACATATGATCAGCCCCAGCATTTT.

V gene TRBV5-1 combines with J gene TRBJ1-3; 7 nucleotides line up with TRBD1. The CDR3 totals 16 residues. The trim removed 0 bases at V and 3 bases at J, leaving 6 bases unmatched. CDR1 is SGHRS and CDR2 is YFSETQ in the germline V gene. CDR3 loop: CASSLAGQQFGNTIYF. The DNA for the CDR3 is TGCGCCAGCAGCTTGGCGGGACAGCAGTTTGGAAACACCATATATTTT.

V and J are TRBV5-1 and TRBJ2-5, with D maybe TRBD2 (6 bases). Trimming left V 4 bases short and J 4 bases short, with 11 bases between. The CDR3 has 13 residues. Per germline, CDR1 SGHRS and CDR2 YFSETQ. The CDR3 sequence is CASSLTSLETQYF. DNA of the CDR3: TGCGCCAGCAGCCTGACTAGTTTAGAGACCCAGTACTTC.

The chain has TRBV2 and TRBJ2-6; 9 bases match TRBD1. V shed 6 bases and J 2 bases; nucleotides not matched to a gene: 8. Looked up from germline, CDR1 is SNHLY and CDR2 is FYNNEI. The CDR3 runs 17 residues. The CDR3 DNA follows: TGTGCCAGCAGGAGGCGGGACAGGGTTGCTGGGGCCAACGTCCTGACTTTC. Translated: CASRRRDRVAGANVLTF.